The 25 T cell receptor beta chains below were found in one sample sequenced in a study of identical twins. TCRdb ran MiXCR on the 5' RACE reads and lists one entry per CDR3 protein. The table has hundreds of thousands of distinct CDR3 sequences, approximately 13% seen once. Another study also made use of these data, one on yellow fever vaccine responses in identical twins.

Sequenced input: PBMCs. These receptors came from a woman aged 18-29 years in good health.

This clonotype appeared many times. The chain employs TRBV20-1 and TRBJ2-3; the match to TRBD1 covers 11 bases. CDR1 and CDR2 (germline): DFQATT, SNEGSKA (reference sequence). The CDR3 is 17 residues long. The V segment lost 1 base and the J segment 4 bases; nucleotides outside the gene matches: 10. The CDR3, as DNA: TGCAGTGCTAGAGTTAGCCCGGGACAGGGGGGCTCAGATACGCAGTATTTT. Its translation is CSARVSPGQGGSDTQYF.

This clonotype was counted between two and nine times. The V gene is TRBV7-2, the J gene TRBJ2-7; no firm D call. Trimming removed 1 base from V and 5 bases from J, with 15 bases in between. The germline V gene has CDR1 SGHTA and CDR2 FQGNSA. The CDR3 has 15 amino acids. In DNA, the CDR3 is TGTGCCAGCAGCTTAGAGTGGGTGGTGTCCCACGAGCAGTACTTC. Translation gives CASSLEWVVSHEQYF.

This clonotype was detected many times. This rearrangement joins TRBV12-3 or TRBV12-4 to TRBJ2-1, with TRBD1 as a possible D gene (5 bases). CDR3 length: 14 amino acids. Trimming cost V 4 bases and J 2 bases, with 9 bases left between them. The CDR3 here is CASSWGGTYNEQFF. The CDR3 DNA is TGTGCCAGCAGTTGGGGCGGTACCTACAATGAGCAGTTCTTC.

This chain links TRBV28 with TRBJ2-2, with D perhaps being TRBD1 or TRBD2 (5 bases each). Germline V gene data show CDR1 as MDHEN and CDR2 as SYDVKM. Deletions cut 2 bases from V and 6 bases from J, with 16 bases between. The CDR3 spans 16 residues. This chain's CDR3 is CASSLGAAGTSGELFF. DNA of the CDR3: TGTGCCAGCAGTTTAGGGGCGGCCGGGACGTCCGGGGAGCTGTTTTTT.

This clonotype has a handful of counts. The chain carries TRBV28 and TRBJ1-6; 7 bases align to TRBD1. The length of the CDR3 is 16 residues. The germline V gene has CDR1 MDHEN and CDR2 SYDVKM. V shed 6 bases, J shed 1 base, and the junction held 6 bases outside the gene matches. CDR3 sequence (DNA): TGTGCCAGCAGGGGGTACAGGGGATCCTATAATTCACCCCTCCACTTT. It yields the protein CASRGYRGSYNSPLHF.

This sequence joins TRBV2 and TRBJ2-1; 12 nucleotides align to TRBD2. The germline V gene has CDR1 SNHLY and CDR2 FYNNEI. The CDR3 contains 18 residues. Here the CDR3 reads CTCSSQLRGLAGNNEQFF. In nucleotides, the CDR3 is TGTACCTGCAGCTCACAACTCCGCGGACTAGCGGGAAACAATGAGCAGTTCTTC.

The J gene is TRBJ2-1, the V gene TRBV11-2; perhaps D is TRBD1 or TRBD2 (5 bases each). The germline gives CDR1 SGHAT, CDR2 FQNNGV. The CDR3 covers 15 residues. V dropped 5 bases and J dropped 0 bases, with 11 bases sitting between them. CDR3 sequence reads: CASSRDPSSYNEQFF. DNA for the CDR3: TGTGCCAGCAGCCGGGACCCAAGCTCCTACAATGAGCAGTTCTTC.

CDR3: CASSLNGGATDTQYF. CDR3 nucleotides: TGTGCCAGCAGTTTAAACGGGGGAGCCACAGATACGCAGTATTTT. The V and J genes are TRBV28 and TRBJ2-3, with D maybe TRBD2 (6 bases). The CDR3 runs to 15 residues. Trimming cost V 2 bases and J 2 bases, with 11 bases left between them. CDR1 is MDHEN and CDR2 is SYDVKM in the germline V gene.

The genes are TRBV19 and TRBJ2-1, with 7 bases that match TRBD2. Germline V lookup: CDR1 LNHDA, CDR2 SQIVND (reference sequence). Trimming took 5 bases from V and 0 from J; bases not matched to a gene: 7. The CDR3 length is 16 residues. This CDR3 reads CASSEASGRSYNEQFF. The CDR3 DNA sequence: TGTGCCAGTAGTGAGGCTAGCGGACGCTCCTACAATGAGCAGTTCTTC. Using reference TRBV19 and TRBJ2-1 for the parts outside the CDR3, the full variable domain is DGGITQSPKYLFRKEGQNVTLSCEQNLNHDAMYWYRQDPGQGLRLIYYSQIVNDFQKGDIAEGYSVSREKKESFPLTVTSAQKNPTAFYLCASSEASGRSYNEQFFGPGTRLTVL.

This chain connects TRBV20-1 to TRBJ2-7, with D hard to call. Trimming stripped 4 bases from V and 2 bases from J, with 15 bases between. From germline, CDR1 is DFQATT and CDR2 SNEGSKA (reference sequence). The CDR3 is 14 residues long. The CDR3 here is CSATGGLSTYEQYF. The CDR3, as DNA: TGCAGTGCTACCGGCGGCCTGTCTACCTACGAGCAGTACTTC.

The V call is TRBV5-1, the J call TRBJ2-2; D perhaps matches TRBD2 (5 bases). The V end lost 1 base, the J end lost 1 base, and 14 bases lay between the germline ends. This CDR3 comprises 17 residues. Germline V gives CDR1 SGHRS, CDR2 YFSETQ. CDR3 region: CASSLIGLAENTGELFF. In DNA, the CDR3 is TGCGCCAGCAGCTTGATTGGTCTAGCAGAGAACACCGGGGAGCTGTTTTTT.

This clonotype was seen only a few times. The gene calls are TRBV11-3 and TRBJ2-1; 8 bases map to TRBD1. CDR3 length equals 18 residues. V lost 5 bases, J lost 0 bases, and 12 bases stayed unmatched. CDR1 is SGHNT, CDR2 YENEEA, per germline. The CDR3 here is CASSPIKRQGSSYNEQFF. The CDR3 DNA reads TGTGCCAGCAGCCCCATCAAGAGACAGGGGAGCTCCTACAATGAGCAGTTCTTC.

This clonotype was seen more than once but under ten times. The chain recombines TRBV6-1 with TRBJ1-2; no clear D. Deletions cut 1 base from V and 6 bases from J, with 9 bases between. CDR1 and CDR2 (germline): MNHNS, SASEGT. The CDR3 loop spans 13 amino acids. The chain's CDR3 is CASSEGGSHGYTF. CDR3 nucleotide sequence: TGTGCCAGCAGTGAAGGGGGTAGCCATGGCTACACCTTC.

This clonotype is a singleton in its sample. The CDR3 DNA sequence: TGTGCCAGCAGCCAAGAAACTCGGAGCTCCTACAATGAGCAGTTCTTC. Its protein is CASSQETRSSYNEQFF. This rearrangement joins TRBV4-2 to TRBJ2-1; D unclear. The V end was cut by 0 bases, the J end by 0 bases, with 9 bases between. The V gene's germline CDR1 is LGHNA and CDR2 YNFKEQ. The CDR3 has 16 residues.

V and J are TRBV20-1 and TRBJ2-7; 8 bases match TRBD2. CDR3 size: 15 residues. V dropped 0 bases and J dropped 5; count of bases not matched to a gene: 9. CDR1 DFQATT and CDR2 SNEGSKA come from the germline V gene (reference sequence). CDR3 sequence: CSARDLGLAVHEQYF. CDR3 DNA: TGCAGTGCTAGAGATCTCGGACTAGCAGTCCACGAGCAGTACTTC.

This chain links TRBV2 with TRBJ1-1, with 8 bases that match TRBD1. V dropped 5 bases and J dropped 1; count of bases not matched to a gene: 3. The CDR3 length is 14 residues. Germline-derived CDR1 and CDR2 are SNHLY and FYNNEI. The CDR3 sequence is CASSNTGGNTEAFF. As DNA, the CDR3 is TGTGCCAGCAGTAACACAGGGGGGAACACTGAAGCTTTCTTT.

This clonotype was picked up a small number of times. The CDR3 loop reads CATSRDIYGYTF. The CDR3 DNA follows: TGTGCCACCAGCAGAGACATCTATGGCTACACCTTC. The rearrangement uses TRBV15 and TRBJ1-2, with D hard to call. Trimming shortened V by 0 bases and J by 4 bases, and 3 bases separated the two germline ends. The CDR3 has 12 amino acids. Germline CDR1 and CDR2: LNHNV and YYDKDF (reference sequence).

The rearrangement links TRBV7-9 to TRBJ2-4; tentatively, D is TRBD1 (5 bases). This CDR3 has 14 amino acids. Germline assignment: CDR1 SEHNR and CDR2 FQNEAQ (reference sequence). V lost 2 bases to trimming and J lost 4 bases, with 9 bases between them. The DNA of the CDR3 is TGTGCCAGCAGCTTACCCGACAGTAAAAACATTCAGTACTTC. Encoded protein: CASSLPDSKNIQYF.

This clonotype was seen a handful of times. J is TRBJ2-7 and V is TRBV11-3, with a tentative D call TRBD2 (6 bases). Per germline, CDR1 SGHNT and CDR2 YENEEA. The CDR3 runs 13 residues. Trimming removed 3 bases at V and 7 bases at J, with 13 bases between. The CDR3 spells CASSLNGRYEQYF. In DNA form, the CDR3 reads TGTGCCAGCAGCTTGAACGGGAGATATGAGCAGTACTTC.

The table lists this clonotype with a few counts. This rearrangement joins TRBV19 to TRBJ2-2; TRBD2 might be the D (5 bases). This CDR3 is built from 14 residues. Germline CDR1 LNHDA, CDR2 SQIVND (reference sequence). V gave up 5 bases and J gave up 5 bases, with 12 bases separating them. In nucleotides, the CDR3 is TGTGCCAGTAGTTCCACCCCGGGGACCGGGGAGCTGTTTTTT. It specifies CASSSTPGTGELFF. Variable domain in full (rest from reference TRBV19 and TRBJ2-2): DGGITQSPKYLFRKEGQNVTLSCEQNLNHDAMYWYRQDPGQGLRLIYYSQIVNDFQKGDIAEGYSVSREKKESFPLTVTSAQKNPTAFYLCASSSTPGTGELFFGEGSRLTVL.

This clonotype was seen repeatedly, ten times or more. The chain uses TRBV12-3 or TRBV12-4 and TRBJ1-6; D is perhaps TRBD1 (6 bases). V lost 8 bases and J 7 bases, leaving 12 bases between the germline ends. This CDR3 region has 13 residues. The CDR3 DNA reads as TGTGCCAGCTCCCGGACAGCCAATTCACCCCTCCACTTT. It specifies CASSRTANSPLHF.

V gene TRBV28 combines with J gene TRBJ2-5; TRBD1 matches at 8 bases. The CDR3 consists of 18 residues. Germline trimming cut 6 bases from V and 5 bases from J; bases unmatched to any gene: 20. Germline loops: CDR1 MDHEN, CDR2 SYDVKM. This chain's CDR3 is CASSSRGSGTGPRETQYF. CDR3 DNA: TGTGCCAGCAGCTCGAGGGGGTCCGGGACAGGCCCCCGGGAGACCCAGTACTTC.

Here the CDR3 reads CASSDSLGGEKLFF. For the CDR3, the DNA is TGCGCCAGCAGTGACTCGCTCGGAGGTGAAAAACTGTTTTTT. The chain couples TRBV10-2 to TRBJ1-4; D is uncertain. Between the trimmed V and J ends, which lost 3 bases and 7 bases, there was a span of 12 bases. The CDR3 spans 14 residues. Germline V gene data show CDR1 as WSHSY and CDR2 as SAAADI.

The chain is built from TRBV20-1 and TRBJ2-5; the match to TRBD2 covers 8 bases. There are 15 residues in the CDR3. CDR1 is DFQATT and CDR2 is SNEGSKA in the germline V gene (reference sequence). The trim removed 3 bases at V and 2 bases at J, leaving 8 bases unmatched. CDR3 sequence: CSASLAGMTQETQYF. Written as DNA, the CDR3 is TGCAGTGCTAGCTTAGCGGGGATGACGCAAGAGACCCAGTACTTC.

In its sample, this clonotype was seen a few times. The V and J genes are TRBV4-2 and TRBJ2-7; weak D call: TRBD2 (5 bases). The CDR3 covers 15 residues. From germline, CDR1 is LGHNA and CDR2 YNFKEQ. V was trimmed by 1 base and J by 2 bases, leaving 12 bases between them. The CDR3: CASSQVVEVTYEQYF. The DNA for the CDR3 is TGTGCCAGCAGCCAAGTAGTGGAGGTTACCTACGAGCAGTACTTC.